This entry concerns a single TCR beta chain. Per the authors' pipeline: Scientists estimated how many nucleated cells there were by amplifying reference gene primers. TCRdb keeps only in-frame clones here, not all; method: immunoSEQ multiplex PCR. That table gives V, J and clone size, and the DNA gave D and trimming. The profile covers some 180,000 clones, with 87% appearing a single time and roughly 21% taken by the ten largest. The entry originates in a study of blood T cell repertoires in COVID-19. Whole-study context: Spain, Italy and the United States supplied samples that represented acute and convalescent COVID-19. T cells, B-cell-depleted T cells, or PBMCs provided the cDNA or gDNA that served as material.

The J segment lost 2 bases and the V segment lost 5 bases, leaving 3 bases of the junction unmatched. The CDR3 has 14 residues. Per the germline V gene, CDR1 is SEHNR and CDR2 is FQNEAQ (reference sequence). This receptor was identified in a man in his sixties with active or convalescent COVID-19. Sequenced: peripheral blood. The chain is built from TRBV7-9 and TRBJ2-7, with 10 bases that match TRBD1. The CDR3 DNA sequence: TGTGCCAGCAGCCTCGGACAGGGGGCCTACGAGCAGTACTTC. Translating it yields CASSLGQGAYEQYF.